This entry lists 13 T cell receptor beta chains sequenced from one sample in a study of T cell responses to AZD1222 COVID-19 vaccine. The protocol was immunoSEQ multiplex PCR, while the TCRdb copy is restricted to in-frame clones and leaves out a portion. Among about 120,000 clones listed, 75% to 90% were seen once. The starting material was peripheral blood, obtained 28 days after the second AZD1222 dose. The receptors derive from an adult who received the AZD1222 COVID-19 vaccine.

This chain links TRBV18 with TRBJ2-7; 16 positions agree with TRBD2. Germline lookup yields CDR1 KGHSH and CDR2 LQKENI. Unmatched junction bases numbered 5, after V lost 3 bases and J lost 0 bases. The length of the CDR3 is 18 residues. The CDR3 protein is CASSPPGLAGGFSYEQYF. CDR3 sequence (DNA): TGTGCCAGCTCACCCCCGGGACTAGCGGGAGGGTTCTCCTACGAGCAGTACTTC.

The chain links TRBV7-6 to TRBJ1-2, with D unresolved. CDR1 and CDR2 (germline): SGHVS, FNYEAQ. With 4 bases removed from V and 6 bases from J, the gap between germline ends came to 21 bases. This CDR3 comprises 16 residues. CDR3 nucleotides: TGTGCCAGCAGCTCCCAGCTACCGGGAACCCCTGATGGCTACACCTTC. Amino acid sequence: CASSSQLPGTPDGYTF.

The V call is TRBV19, the J call TRBJ2-7; 7 bases match TRBD2. The CDR3 length is 15 residues. Germline V CDR1 and CDR2: LNHDA, SQIVND (reference sequence). Germline trimming cut 4 bases from V and 4 bases from J; bases unmatched to any gene: 10. CDR3 sequence reads: CASSKEGGRGYEQYF. CDR3 in DNA: TGTGCCAGTAGTAAGGAGGGAGGGCGAGGATACGAGCAGTACTTC.

The V call is TRBV3-1 (or the pseudogene TRBV3-2), the J call TRBJ2-7; D might be TRBD1 or TRBD2, each matching 5 bases. The CDR3 runs 13 residues. Germline CDR1 reads LGHDT; CDR2 reads YNNKEL (reference sequence). V was shortened by 4 bases and J by 2 bases, with 9 bases between the two germline ends. CDR3 nucleotides: TGTGCCAGCAGCCGGGGGTACCCCTACGAGCAGTACTTC. Protein: CASSRGYPYEQYF.

The J gene is TRBJ2-1, the V gene TRBV18; maybe TRBD1 (5 bases). CDR3 length equals 13 residues. Trimming removed 2 bases at V and 10 bases at J, with 12 bases between. CDR1 and CDR2 from the germline V gene are KGHSH and LQKENI. The CDR3 protein is CASSPGQNREQFF. The CDR3 bases are TGTGCCAGCTCACCAGGGCAAAACAGGGAGCAGTTCTTC.

The J gene is TRBJ2-2, the V gene TRBV5-1; no reliable D call. With 4 bases removed from V and 1 base from J, the gap between germline ends came to 8 bases. The CDR3 totals 14 residues. CDR1 is SGHRS, CDR2 YFSETQ, per germline. CDR3 protein: CASSPDGNTGELFF. The CDR3 DNA reads as TGCGCCAGCAGCCCGGACGGGAACACCGGGGAGCTGTTTTTT. The whole variable domain, filled in from reference TRBV5-1 and TRBJ2-2, reads KAGVTQTPRYLIKTRGQQVTLSCSPISGHRSVSWYQQTPGQGLQFLFEYFSETQRNKGNFPGRFSGRQFSNSRSEMNVSTLELGDSALYLCASSPDGNTGELFFGEGSRLTVL.

This clone was found once. This chain connects TRBV11-3 to TRBJ2-1; D gene ambiguous. The germline gives CDR1 SGHNT, CDR2 YENEEA. This CDR3 contains 11 residues. Trimming shortened V by 5 bases and J by 5 bases, and 4 bases separated the two germline ends. The DNA of the CDR3 is TGTGCCAGCAGCGAAAACAATGAGCAGTTCTTC. The encoded protein is CASSENNEQFF.

Note on this clone: The identical CDR3 is also encoded by other nucleotide sequences in the sample. J is TRBJ1-4 and V is TRBV9; D remains ambiguous. This CDR3 is built from 13 residues. From germline, CDR1 is SGDLS and CDR2 YYNGEE. V lost 1 base, J lost 2 bases, and 3 bases lay in between. CDR3 sequence: CASSVSTNEKLFF. CDR3 nucleotides: TGTGCCAGCAGCGTAAGCACTAATGAAAAACTGTTTTTT.

The V call is TRBV5-6, the J call TRBJ2-7; 7 nucleotides match TRBD2. The CDR3 consists of 14 residues. Germline V CDR1 and CDR2: SGHDT, YYEEEE. V lost 2 bases, J lost 8 bases, and 10 bases stayed unmatched. The CDR3 protein is CASSFRSGREQQYF. In DNA form, the CDR3 reads TGTGCCAGCAGCTTTCGGTCTGGGAGGGAGCAGCAGTACTTC.

This sequence joins TRBV5-6 and TRBJ2-7, with D maybe TRBD1 (5 bases). Germline CDR1 is SGHDT and CDR2 is YYEEEE. The CDR3 totals 13 residues. V lost 0 bases and J lost 4, with 8 bases in between. CDR3 nucleotide sequence: TGTGCCAGCAGCTTGGACAGGAATTACGAGCAGTACTTC. It yields the protein CASSLDRNYEQYF.

The rearrangement joins TRBV7-6 to TRBJ2-1; D may correspond to TRBD1 or TRBD2 (5 bases each). There are 15 residues in the CDR3. CDR1 SGHVS and CDR2 FNYEAQ come from the germline V gene. Trimming removed 5 bases at V and 9 bases at J, with 20 bases between. The DNA for the CDR3 is TGTGCCAGCAGCCGGACCATCGAGGGACGCCTTGAGCAGTTCTTC. Translated, it gives CASSRTIEGRLEQFF.

The gene calls are TRBV3-1 (or the pseudogene TRBV3-2) and TRBJ1-5; D not resolved. Trimming left V 0 bases short and J 0 bases short, with 12 bases between. Germline CDR1 and CDR2: LGHDT and YNNKEL (reference sequence). The CDR3 loop spans 17 amino acids. The CDR3 DNA reads as TGTGCCAGCAGCCAAGATCGGGTAGGGTATAGCAATCAGCCCCAGCATTTT. This translates into CASSQDRVGYSNQPQHF.

Only a few counts were recorded for this clone. The chain couples TRBV29-1 to TRBJ2-7, with D hard to call. The CDR3 sequence is 13 residues long. Germline CDR1 reads SQVTM; CDR2 reads ANQGSEA. Trimming stripped 3 bases from V and 2 bases from J, with 11 bases between. The CDR3 sequence: CSVEEGNTYEQYF. CDR3 coding DNA: TGCAGCGTTGAGGAAGGAAACACCTACGAGCAGTACTTC.